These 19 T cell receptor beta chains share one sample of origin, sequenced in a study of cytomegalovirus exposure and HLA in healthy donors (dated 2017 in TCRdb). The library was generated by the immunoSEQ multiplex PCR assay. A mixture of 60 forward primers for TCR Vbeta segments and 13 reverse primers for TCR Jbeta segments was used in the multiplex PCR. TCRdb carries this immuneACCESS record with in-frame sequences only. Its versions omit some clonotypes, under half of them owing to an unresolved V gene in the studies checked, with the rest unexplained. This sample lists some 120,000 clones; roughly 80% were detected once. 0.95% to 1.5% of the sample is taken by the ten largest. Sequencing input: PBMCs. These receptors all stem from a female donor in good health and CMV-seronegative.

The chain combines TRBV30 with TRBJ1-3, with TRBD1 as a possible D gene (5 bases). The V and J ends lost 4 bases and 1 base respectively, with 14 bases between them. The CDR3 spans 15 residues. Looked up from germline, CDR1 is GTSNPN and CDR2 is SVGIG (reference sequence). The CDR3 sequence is CAWTGGTTSGNTIYF. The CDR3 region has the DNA TGTGCCTGGACGGGGGGAACCACGTCTGGAAACACCATATATTTT.

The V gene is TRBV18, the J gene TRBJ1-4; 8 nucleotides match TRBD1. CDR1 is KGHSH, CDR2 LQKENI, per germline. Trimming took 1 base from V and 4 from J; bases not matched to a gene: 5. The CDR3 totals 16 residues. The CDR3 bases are TGTGCCAGCTCACCACTTGCTGGGACAGGTAATGAAAAACTGTTTTTT. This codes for CASSPLAGTGNEKLFF.

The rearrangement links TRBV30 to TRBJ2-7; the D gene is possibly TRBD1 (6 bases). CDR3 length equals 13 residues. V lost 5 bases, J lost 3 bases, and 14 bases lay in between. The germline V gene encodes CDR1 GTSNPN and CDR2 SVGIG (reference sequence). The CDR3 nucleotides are TGTGCCTGGGCCGGGACACCGGTCTACGAGCAGTACTTC. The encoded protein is CAWAGTPVYEQYF.

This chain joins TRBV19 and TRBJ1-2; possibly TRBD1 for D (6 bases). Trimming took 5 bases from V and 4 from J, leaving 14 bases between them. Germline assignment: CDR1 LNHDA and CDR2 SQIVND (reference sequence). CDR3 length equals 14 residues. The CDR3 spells CASSSGHTIYGYTF. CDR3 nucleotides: TGTGCCAGTAGTTCGGGACACACTATCTATGGCTACACCTTC.

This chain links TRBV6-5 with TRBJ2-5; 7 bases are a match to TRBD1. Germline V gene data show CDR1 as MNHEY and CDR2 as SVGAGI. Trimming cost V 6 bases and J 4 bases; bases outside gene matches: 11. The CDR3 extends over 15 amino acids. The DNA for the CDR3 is TGTGCCAGCAGGCGGCGAACAGGGGCTTCAGAGACCCAGTACTTC. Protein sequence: CASRRRTGASETQYF.

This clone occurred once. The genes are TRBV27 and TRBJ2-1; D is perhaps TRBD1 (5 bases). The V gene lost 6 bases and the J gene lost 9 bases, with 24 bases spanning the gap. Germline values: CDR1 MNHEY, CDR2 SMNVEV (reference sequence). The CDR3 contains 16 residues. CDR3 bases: TGTGCCAGCAGCCGCGCTGTGGGGCGAGTAAACACTGAGCAGTTCTTC. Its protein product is CASSRAVGRVNTEQFF.

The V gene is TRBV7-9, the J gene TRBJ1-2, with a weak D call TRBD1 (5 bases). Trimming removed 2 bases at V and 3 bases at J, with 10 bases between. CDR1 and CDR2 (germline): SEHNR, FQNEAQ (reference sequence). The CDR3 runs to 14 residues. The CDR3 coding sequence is TGTGCCAGCAGCTTAACGGCGGGACACTATGGCTACACCTTC. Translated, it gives CASSLTAGHYGYTF.

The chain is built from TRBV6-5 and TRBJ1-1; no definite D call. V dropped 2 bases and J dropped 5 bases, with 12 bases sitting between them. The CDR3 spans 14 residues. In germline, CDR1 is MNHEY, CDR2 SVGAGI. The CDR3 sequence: CASSYGERGTEAFF. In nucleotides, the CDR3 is TGTGCCAGCAGTTACGGCGAGCGCGGAACTGAAGCTTTCTTT.

The CDR3 DNA is TGTGCTAGTGGTTTGGCGAGGGGGCTTGATAATGAAAAACTGTTTTTT. Its protein product is CASGLARGLDNEKLFF. The chain couples TRBV12-5 to TRBJ1-4; 7 bases align to TRBD1. This CDR3 region has 16 residues. The germline V gene encodes CDR1 LGHNT and CDR2 FRNRAP. Trimming at V came to 1 base and at J to 4 bases, leaving 6 bases not matched to a gene.

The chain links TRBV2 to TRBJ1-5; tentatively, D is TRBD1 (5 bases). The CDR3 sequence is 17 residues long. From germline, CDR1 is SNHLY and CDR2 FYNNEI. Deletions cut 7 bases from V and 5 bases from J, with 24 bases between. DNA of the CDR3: TGTGCCAGCAACCCGAATCGCAGGGAGGTTTGGGATCAGCCCCAGCATTTT. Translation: CASNPNRREVWDQPQHF.

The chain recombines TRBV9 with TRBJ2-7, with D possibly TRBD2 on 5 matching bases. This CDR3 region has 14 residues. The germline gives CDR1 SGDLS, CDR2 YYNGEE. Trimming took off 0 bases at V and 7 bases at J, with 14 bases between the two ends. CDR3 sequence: CASSVATSREEQYF. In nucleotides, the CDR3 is TGTGCCAGCAGCGTAGCTACCTCGAGGGAGGAGCAGTACTTC.

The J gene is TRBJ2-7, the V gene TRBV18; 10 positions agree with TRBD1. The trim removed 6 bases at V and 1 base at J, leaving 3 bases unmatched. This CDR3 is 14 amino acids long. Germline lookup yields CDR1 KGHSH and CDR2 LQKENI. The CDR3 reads CASSPDRGSYEQYF. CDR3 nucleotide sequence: TGTGCCAGCTCGCCGGACAGGGGGTCCTACGAGCAGTACTTC.

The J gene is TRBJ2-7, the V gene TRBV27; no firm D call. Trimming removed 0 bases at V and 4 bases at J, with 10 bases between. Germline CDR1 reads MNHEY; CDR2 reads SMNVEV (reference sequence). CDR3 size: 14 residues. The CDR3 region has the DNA TGTGCCAGCAGTTTATCGGCGAACAGTTACGAGCAGTACTTC. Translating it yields CASSLSANSYEQYF.

CDR3 nucleotides: TGTGCCAGCAGTTACTCGACGACAGCGAACACCGGGGAGCTGTTTTTT. This translates into CASSYSTTANTGELFF. V gene TRBV6-5 combines with J gene TRBJ2-2, with D possibly TRBD1 on 5 matching bases. CDR1 is MNHEY, CDR2 SVGAGI, per germline. CDR3 size: 16 residues. Trimming cost V 0 bases and J 0 bases, with 8 bases left between them.

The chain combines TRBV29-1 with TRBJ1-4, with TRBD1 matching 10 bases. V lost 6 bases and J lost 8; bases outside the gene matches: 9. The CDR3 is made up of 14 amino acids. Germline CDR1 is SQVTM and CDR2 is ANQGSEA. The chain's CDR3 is CSVARDRGQEKLFF. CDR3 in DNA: TGCAGCGTCGCCAGGGACAGGGGACAAGAAAAACTGTTTTTT.

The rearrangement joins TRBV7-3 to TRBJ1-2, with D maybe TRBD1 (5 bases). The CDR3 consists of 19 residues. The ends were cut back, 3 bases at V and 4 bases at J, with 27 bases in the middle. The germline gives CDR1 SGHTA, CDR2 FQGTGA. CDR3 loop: CASSFTGGVAPTPAYGYTF. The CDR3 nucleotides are TGTGCCAGCAGCTTTACAGGCGGGGTGGCTCCCACACCAGCCTATGGCTACACCTTC.

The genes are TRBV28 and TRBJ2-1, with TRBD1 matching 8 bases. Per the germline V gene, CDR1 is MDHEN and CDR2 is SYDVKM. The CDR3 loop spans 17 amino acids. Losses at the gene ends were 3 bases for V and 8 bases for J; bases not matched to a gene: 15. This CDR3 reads CASSFAQRAGGGYEQFF. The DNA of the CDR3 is TGTGCCAGCAGTTTCGCGCAACGGGCAGGGGGCGGATATGAGCAGTTCTTC.

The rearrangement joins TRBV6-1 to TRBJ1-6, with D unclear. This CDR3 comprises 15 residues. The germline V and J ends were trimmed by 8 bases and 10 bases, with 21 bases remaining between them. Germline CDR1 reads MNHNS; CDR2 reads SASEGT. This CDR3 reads CASRREGSGRSPLHF. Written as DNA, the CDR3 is TGTGCCAGCCGACGCGAGGGATCGGGCAGATCACCCCTCCACTTT.

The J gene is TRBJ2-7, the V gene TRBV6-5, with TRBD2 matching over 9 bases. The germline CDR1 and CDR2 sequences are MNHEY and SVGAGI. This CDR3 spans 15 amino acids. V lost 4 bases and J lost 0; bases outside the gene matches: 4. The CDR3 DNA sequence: TGTGCCAGCAGTTCTAGTAGCGGGAGCTCCTACGAGCAGTACTTC. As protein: CASSSSSGSSYEQYF.